This TCR beta chain came from a study of cytomegalovirus exposure and HLA in healthy donors. The study, taken as a whole, reports: Roughly uniform sequencing depth across donors was assumed, possibly incorrectly. Some highly shared sequence variants likely arose as a pipeline artifact.

V shed 1 base, J shed 6 bases, and the junction held 8 bases outside the gene matches. This CDR3 comprises 15 residues. Germline CDR1 reads SGDLS; CDR2 reads YYNGEE. As concerns this clone: Its target is not known.

Vbeta (60) and Jbeta (13) primers were used in the PCR. Using immunoSEQ multiplex PCR, the repertoire was profiled, and TCRdb retains in-frame clones only, with some absent. The table shows 150,000 to 200,000 clones, with approximately 80% occurring only once. Sequencing input: PBMCs. This receptor was obtained from a young man in good health and CMV-seropositive. The V call is TRBV9, the J call TRBJ1-2; 8 nucleotides agree with TRBD1. In DNA form, the CDR3 reads TGTGCCAGCAGCGTATCTCCTGACAGGGGACATGGCTACACCTTC. It translates to CASSVSPDRGHGYTF.